What follows describes a single TCR beta chain. This clonotype was seen repeatedly, ten times or more. Its antigen is not yet known. The record has no base qualities; no much larger clone is one base away. This entry comes from a study of regulatory T cells in long-lasting Graves disease (dated by TCRdb to the early 2020s). Regarding the study in general: Newly diagnosed Graves' disease patients had taken antithyroid drugs for less than 3 months. A total of roughly 35 samples were covered by TCR sequencing, comprising approximately 13 persistent and some 20 newly diagnosed Graves' disease patients. This study used TCR sequencing and RNA sequencing of peripheral blood to compare persistent Graves' disease patients against newly diagnosed Graves' disease patients. The study took place in China and was registered as a clinical trial. Beyond this particular receptor, the publication reports: Persistent patients shared more public clonotypes among themselves (around 2,500) than newly diagnosed patients did (approximately 900). Preferential use of TRBV28, TRBJ1-2 and TRBJ2-5 was observed in persistent disease, whereas TRBV20-1 and TRBJ2-1 were favored in newly diagnosed disease. The authors acknowledged the small sample size as a limitation that may reduce accuracy. Because the primary lesion, thyroid tissue, could not be accessed, the study looked at peripheral blood alone. Sequencing and analysis were restricted to the TCR beta chain. Compared with newly diagnosed patients, persistent Graves' disease patients had lower TCR Shannon entropy and fewer highly expanded clones, which suggests clonal expansion.

Receptor amplification or capture employed multiplex PCR. Sequenced using an Illumina HiSeq 4000. CDR3 regions were amplified by Arm-PCR with iRepertoire HTBI primers to construct TCR beta libraries. PCR products were gel purified before sequencing. From the authors' description of their analysis: Across samples, 60 to 70 TRBV and roughly 15 TRBJ segments were identified and used for gene usage analysis of CDR3 amino acid clonotypes. COPE and FqMerger were used to merge the filtered high-quality paired reads into contigs. Contigs were aligned with BLAST to IMGT TRBV, TRBD and TRBJ reference genes, and CDR3 was defined per IMGT. Highly expanded clones were defined as clonotypes with a frequency above 0.1%. Repertoire diversity was measured by Shannon entropy, and V-J evenness by the Gini coefficient. Public clonotypes were defined as clonotypes shared by more than one individual. In TCRdb, the public reads were trimmed at Q25 with fastp and aligned with MiXCR, with productive beta chains retained. One record per CDR3 amino acid sequence lists the most common genes and DNA. It is TCRdb's table, rather than the study itself, that gives the V and J calls and clone size. The sample table contains about 560,000 distinct CDR3 sequences; only one count was recorded for around 15% of them. 12% of the sample goes to the ten largest clones.

The germline V gene supplies CDR1 KGHSH and CDR2 LQKENI. The cysteine opens and the phenylalanine closes a CDR3 of 14 amino acids. Only the CDR3 DNA is retained, 42 bases long and in frame from the first base. V drops 3 bases and J drops 6 bases, leaving 12 bases in between. The sample's time point label, decoded: newly diagnosed GD, antithyroid drugs for less than 3 months. RNA was extracted from PBMCs in TRIzol for both TCR sequencing and RNA sequencing. The diagnosis of Graves' disease was made according to American Thyroid Association guidelines. The patients came from an endocrinology department in Xi'an, China. From each patient, around 9 milliliters of peripheral blood was collected into an EDTA anticoagulant tube. Ficoll Paque Plus density gradient separation was used to isolate PBMCs, and no additional T cell sorting was done. An Agilent 2100 Bioanalyzer and agarose gel were used to assess RNA quality, and a NanoDrop 2000 was used to measure RNA concentration.

The same data also went into a second study, on T cells in Graves' hyperthyroidism and ophthalmopathy. Drawing on the second study: Graves' hyperthyroidism was defined as stable when no progression to ophthalmopathy occurred over 18 months of follow-up. The hyperthyroidism patients were between 18 and 65 years old and newly diagnosed, with a disease duration of less than 2 months. Any patient with an uncontrolled infection, another autoimmune disease, pregnancy or lactation was excluded. Diagnoses were based on clinical symptoms, serum thyroxine and TRAb, thyroid ultrasound and orbital computed tomography. A first-round RT-PCR of the TCR CDR3 used the HTBI primer set with the Qiagen OneStep RT-PCR kit. Most expanded thyroid clonotypes (frequency above 0.001) were also detected in blood, a finding suggesting that blood repertoires may reflect thyroid immune responses. A 13 V-J signature model separated ophthalmopathy from stable hyperthyroidism, with around 91% sensitivity and 81.08% specificity in cross-validation and 80%/75% in testing. During validation, the model predicted progression to ophthalmopathy a median of about 6.5 months ahead of onset, with more than 55% sensitivity and roughly 75% specificity. To identify TCR V-J signatures that set the groups apart, the researchers used a discovery cohort of 100 patients, made up of around 42 with Graves' ophthalmopathy and 57 with stable Graves' hyperthyroidism. An independent validation cohort of under 20 hyperthyroidism patients and about 16 patients who later progressed to ophthalmopathy tested prospective prediction of ophthalmopathy. The 75 to 100 discovery patients were divided at random into training and test sets in a 7:3 ratio. In over five Graves' hyperthyroidism patients, the study also compared T-cell repertoires from thyroid tissue with T-cell repertoires from blood. Once sampling was done, hyperthyroidism patients were given methimazole at a starting dose of 30 mg daily, whereas ophthalmopathy patients were given high-dose intravenous methylprednisolone. A second multiplex PCR round built the libraries, followed by size selection and purification. Libraries were sequenced paired-end with 100 bp reads on an Illumina HiSeq2000. SOAPnuke was used to process the raw data, removing reads that contained adapters or uncalled bases, had a mean Phred below 15, or lacked an exact match to the constant primer or identifier. COPE v1.2.5 was used to merge high-quality paired reads, and clonotypes were defined as unique nucleotide sequences. MiTCR v1.1 was used to align clonotypes to the IMGT TRBV, TRBD and TRBJ reference segments. Only V-J combinations with frequency above 0.0001, covering roughly 99% of repertoires, were analysed. The TCS score was defined as F50 (clonal expansion) divided by E x V (chaos), with BLOSUM62-based TCRdist calculated between CDR3 peptides within each V-J. Welch's t-statistics and random forest reduced roughly 530 V-J features to 13, which were used in a naive Bayes classifier (R e1071). No statistical method was used to set the sample size in advance, and investigators knew the group allocation. The paper describes TCR Vbeta CDR3 sequencing of around 140 peripheral blood samples, made up of about 40 ophthalmopathy patients, over 70 hyperthyroidism patients and 17 progressor patients.

The receptor's source is a man between 18 and 35 years old with Graves disease. Donor details come from another sample of the same person, matched by shared clones. The specimen was peripheral blood mononuclear cells (PBMCs), collected at new diagnosis, from a patient treated with antithyroid drugs. The V and J segments used are TRBV18 and TRBJ2-1; matching of 5 bases hints at TRBD2 as the D gene. The nucleotide sequence is given as TGTGCCAGCTCACCCAGCGGAGAATCCAATGAGCAGTTCTTC. Protein translation: CASSPSGESNEQFF. Reference TRBV18 and TRBJ2-1 proteins supply the regions before and after the CDR3; the full variable domain is: NAGVMQNPRHLVRRRGQEARLRCSPMKGHSHVYWYRQLPEEGLKFMVYLQKENIIDESGMPKERFSAEFPKEGPSILRIQQVVRGDSAAYFCASSPSGESNEQFFGPGTRLTVL.